Shown below are 7 T cell receptor beta chains from a single sample sequenced in a study of T cell changes during pregnancy in multiple sclerosis (dated by TCRdb to the late 2010s). The method was the immunoSEQ multiplex PCR assay. TCRdb carries this immuneACCESS record with in-frame sequences only. Its versions omit some clonotypes, under half of them owing to an unresolved V gene in the studies checked, with the rest unexplained. Present in this sample are about 22,000 clones, 91% of which were seen just once. The ten top clones hold 0.67% of the sample. The source was CD4+ T cells from peripheral blood mononuclear cells, collected in the third trimester of pregnancy. These receptors originate from a female donor in good health, enrolled as a control in a pregnancy study.

Turning to this clone: One junction end does not reproduce the germline sequence, and a read error may be involved. V usage is TRBV30 and J usage is TRBJ2-1; TRBD2 is a possible D gene (5 bases). Germline CDR1 and CDR2: GTSNPN and SVGIG (reference sequence). The CDR3 length is 12 residues. The CDR3 is CAWSVRGQRVLF. CDR3 bases: TGTGCCTGGAGTGTACGAGGGCAGCGAGTACTCTTC. The full variable domain, in which reference TRBV30 and TRBJ2-1 provide the parts outside the CDR3, is SQTIHQWPATLVQPVGSPLSLECTVEGTSNPNLYWYRQAAGRGLQLLFYSVGIGQISSEVPQNLSASRPQDRQFILSSKKLLLSDSGFYLCAWSVRGQRVLFGPGTRLTVL.

The chain is built from TRBV5-1 and TRBJ1-2; TRBD1 aligns across 9 bases. V gave up 0 bases and J gave up 5 bases; unmatched junction bases: 5. Germline V gene sequence: CDR1 SGHRS, CDR2 YFSETQ. The CDR3 runs to 15 residues. The CDR3 DNA sequence: TGCGCCAGCAGCTTGGGGGGACAGGGCAAATATGGCTACACCTTC. Residues: CASSLGGQGKYGYTF.

This clone was counted a few times. The gene calls are TRBV5-1 and TRBJ1-1; no clear D gene. The V end lost 2 bases, the J end lost 0 bases, and 5 bases lay between the germline ends. The germline CDR1 and CDR2 sequences are SGHRS and YFSETQ. The CDR3 totals 13 residues. In nucleotides, the CDR3 is TGCGCCAGCAGCTTCCAGGTGAACACTGAAGCTTTCTTT. Its protein is CASSFQVNTEAFF. Drawing the rest from reference TRBV5-1 and TRBJ1-1, the complete variable domain is KAGVTQTPRYLIKTRGQQVTLSCSPISGHRSVSWYQQTPGQGLQFLFEYFSETQRNKGNFPGRFSGRQFSNSRSEMNVSTLELGDSALYLCASSFQVNTEAFFGQGTRLTVV.

The chain has TRBV6-5 and TRBJ1-6; 9 bases line up with TRBD1. The V segment lost 5 bases and the J segment 7 bases; nucleotides outside the gene matches: 6. The germline CDR1 and CDR2 sequences are MNHEY and SVGAGI. There are 15 residues in the CDR3. The CDR3 DNA is TGTGCCAGCAGTGGCGCCGGGACAGGGAATTCACCCCTCCACTTT. It is translated as CASSGAGTGNSPLHF.

The genes are TRBV4-3 and TRBJ2-7; 12 nucleotides match TRBD2. Germline V CDR1 and CDR2: LGHNA, YSLEER. This CDR3 has 17 amino acids. V dropped 1 base and J dropped 6; count of bases not matched to a gene: 10. CDR3 in amino acids: CASSQVSGLAGGTEQYF. The CDR3 DNA sequence: TGCGCCAGCAGCCAAGTCTCGGGGCTAGCGGGGGGGACCGAGCAGTACTTC.

With respect to this clone: A read error may account for a junction end that differs from germline. The rearrangement links TRBV27 to TRBJ1-5; 9 bases agree with TRBD1. Germline V CDR1 and CDR2: MNHEY, SMNVEV (reference sequence). The CDR3 is 14 residues long. The CDR3 loop reads CANSPGTGNQPQHF. The CDR3 nucleotides are TGTGCCAACAGTCCCGGGACAGGGAATCAGCCCCAGCATTTT.

The chain has TRBV19 and TRBJ1-2; D is unresolved. Trimming removed 4 bases at V and 5 bases at J, with 20 bases between. There are 16 residues in the CDR3. The V gene's germline CDR1 is LNHDA and CDR2 SQIVND (reference sequence). The CDR3 reads CASSTPLMGISYGYTF. The CDR3 DNA sequence: TGTGCCAGTAGTACCCCCCTCATGGGCATATCATATGGCTACACCTTC.